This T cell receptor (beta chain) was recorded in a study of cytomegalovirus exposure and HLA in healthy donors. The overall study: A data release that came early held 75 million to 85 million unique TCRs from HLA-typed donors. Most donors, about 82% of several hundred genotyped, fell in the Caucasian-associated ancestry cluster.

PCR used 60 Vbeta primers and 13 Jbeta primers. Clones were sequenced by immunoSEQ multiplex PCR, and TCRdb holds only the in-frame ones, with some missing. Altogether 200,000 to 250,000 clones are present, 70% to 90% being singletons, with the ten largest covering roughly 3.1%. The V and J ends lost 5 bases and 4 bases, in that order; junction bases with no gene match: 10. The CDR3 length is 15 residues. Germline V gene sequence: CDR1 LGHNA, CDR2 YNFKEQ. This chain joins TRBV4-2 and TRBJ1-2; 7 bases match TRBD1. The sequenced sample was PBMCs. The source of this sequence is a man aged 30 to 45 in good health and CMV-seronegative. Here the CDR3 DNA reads TGTGCCAGCAGCTCCTCGACAGGGAGTGTCTATGGCTACACCTTC. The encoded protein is CASSSSTGSVYGYTF.